A single sample gave rise to the 4 T cell receptor beta chains below, sequenced in a study of shared clonotypes between healthy human individuals. CD45RO negativity and positive selection for CCR7 defined naive CD8 cells, a population that excluded terminally differentiated effector memory CD45RA+ cells. Only in-frame clones appear in the TCRdb table, and some are missing; sequencing was by immunoSEQ multiplex PCR. The table includes about 2.1 million clones, about 93% detected once. Sequenced: naive CD8+ T cells from PBMCs. These receptors were taken from a man between 18 and 35 years old in good health. Some clones in this sample may be carry-over from other donors' samples.

This clone has a handful of counts. The genes are TRBV28 and TRBJ1-1; D is uncertain. The CDR3 is 10 residues long. Between the trimmed V and J ends, which lost 1 base and 12 bases, there was a span of 6 bases. Looked up from germline, CDR1 is MDHEN and CDR2 is SYDVKM. CDR3 in amino acids: CASSLYVTFF. The CDR3 DNA reads TGTGCCAGCAGTTTATATGTGACTTTCTTT.

This chain links TRBV11-2 with TRBJ2-4, with TRBD2 matching over 7 bases. Per germline, CDR1 SGHAT and CDR2 FQNNGV. This CDR3 contains 19 residues. After removal of 3 bases from V and 3 bases from J, the junction contained 17 bases not matched to a gene. The CDR3 nucleotides are TGTGCCAGCAGCTTGTCGGCGGGAGTGGTGTTTCTGGGCAAAAACATTCAGTACTTC. As protein: CASSLSAGVVFLGKNIQYF.

The rearrangement links TRBV5-1 to TRBJ2-5, with D uncertain. The CDR3 totals 15 residues. Germline V gene data show CDR1 as SGHRS and CDR2 as YFSETQ. V was cut by 0 bases and J by 5 bases, with 14 bases left in between. In DNA form, the CDR3 reads TGCGCCAGCAGCTTGGATTTTATCCCGACGGAGACCCAGTACTTC. Translating gives CASSLDFIPTETQYF.

The chain couples TRBV19 to TRBJ2-7, with D perhaps assigned TRBD1 or TRBD2 (5 bases each). Trimming left V 10 bases short and J 3 bases short, with 16 bases between. Germline V CDR1 and CDR2: LNHDA, SQIVND (reference sequence). The CDR3 sequence is 13 residues long. CDR3 nucleotide sequence: TGTGCCACCTCAGCCGGGACCAACTACGAGCAGTACTTC. Encoded protein: CATSAGTNYEQYF. Variable domain in full (rest from reference TRBV19 and TRBJ2-7): DGGITQSPKYLFRKEGQNVTLSCEQNLNHDAMYWYRQDPGQGLRLIYYSQIVNDFQKGDIAEGYSVSREKKESFPLTVTSAQKNPTAFYLCATSAGTNYEQYFGPGTRLTVT.